A selection of T cell receptor beta chains follows, all from one sample in a study of post-analysis software for immune sequencing data. TCRdb processed the PCR reads anew with MiXCR; each CDR3 protein has one entry. The sample carries roughly 650,000 distinct CDR3 sequences, more than 50% recorded once. Sequenced material: blood. These receptors originate from a girl aged 2 to 10 with multiple sclerosis. Both conserved end residues are part of each CDR3. A D gene is named only where the DNA matches it firmly. Clone size is not always given. Where it is, it says once, few, many or a class for expanded clones.

-,TRBJ1-2,TRBD1,TRBV20-1,CSATAGGEGGYTF,TGCAGTGCTACCGCAGGGGGCGAAGGTGGCTACACCTTC
-,TRBJ2-7,-,TRBV20-1,CSARGINHEQYF,TGCAGTGCCCGGGGCATTAACCACGAGCAGTACTTC
-,TRBJ2-1,-,TRBV12-3/TRBV12-4,CASSPPQNEQFF,TGTGCCAGCAGCCCTCCCCAGAATGAGCAGTTCTTC
-,TRBJ1-5,-,TRBV12-5,CASGSRATGNYSNQPQHF,TGTGCTAGTGGTTCTCGGGCCACAGGGAATTATAGCAATCAGCCCCAGCATTTT
-,TRBJ2-3,-,TRBV3-1,CASQPLGDTQYF,TGTGCCAGCCAACCTCTGGGAGATACGCAGTATTTT
-,TRBJ2-7,-,TRBV4-1,CASSQDTTRKWLEQYF,TGCGCCAGCAGCCAAGATACGACTAGAAAGTGGCTCGAGCAGTACTTC
-,TRBJ2-1,-,TRBV20-1,CSGRGPQGPYNEQFF,TGCAGTGGTAGGGGCCCCCAGGGGCCCTACAATGAGCAGTTCTTC
-,TRBJ2-3,TRBD2,TRBV20-1,CSASGLAGGPTDTQYF,TGCAGTGCTAGCGGACTAGCGGGGGGGCCAACAGATACGCAGTATTTT
-,TRBJ1-1,-,TRBV7-2,CASSLYTEAFF,TGTGCCAGCAGCTTGTACACTGAAGCTTTCTTT
-,TRBJ2-1,TRBD2,TRBV7-8,CASSFAGGADEQFF,TGTGCCAGCAGCTTCGCGGGAGGTGCTGATGAGCAGTTCTTC
many,TRBJ2-7,-,TRBV12-3/TRBV12-4,CASSFGGYEQYF,TGTGCCAGCAGTTTTGGTGGATACGAGCAGTACTTC
few,TRBJ2-7,TRBD1,TRBV5-1,CASSSTGGGLYEQYF,TGCGCCAGCAGCTCAACAGGGGGTGGGCTCTACGAGCAGTACTTC
-,TRBJ2-5,TRBD2,TRBV2,CASSIAPLAGEETQYF,TGTGCCAGCAGTATAGCTCCACTAGCGGGGGAAGAGACCCAGTACTTC
-,TRBJ2-1,-,TRBV20-1,CSAGGGNDEQFF,TGCAGTGCGGGCGGGGGCAACGATGAGCAGTTCTTC
-,TRBJ2-7,-,TRBV7-3,CASSLARRALGEQYF,TGTGCCAGCAGCTTGGCCAGGCGGGCACTTGGCGAGCAGTACTTC
-,TRBJ2-1,TRBD1,TRBV2,CASSSGTANSVEQFF,TGTGCCAGCAGCTCCGGGACAGCGAACTCCGTAGAGCAGTTCTTC
-,TRBJ2-7,TRBD2,TRBV2,CASRRGGLVGDYEQYF,TGTGCCAGCAGGAGGGGGGGACTAGTGGGAGACTACGAGCAGTACTTC
-,TRBJ2-7,-,TRBV29-1,CSVEEGGRAYF,TGCAGCGTTGAAGAGGGGGGCAGGGCGTACTTC
few,TRBJ2-5,-,TRBV6-5,CASSYGGRETQYF,TGTGCCAGCAGTTACGGGGGGCGAGAGACCCAGTACTTC
few,TRBJ2-1,-,TRBV28,CASRGSSSYNEQFF,TGTGCCAGCAGGGGGTCGAGCTCCTACAATGAGCAGTTCTTC
-,TRBJ2-1,TRBD2,TRBV7-2,CASSLFSGRSNEQFF,TGTGCCAGCAGCTTATTTAGCGGGCGCAGCAATGAGCAGTTCTTC
-,TRBJ2-7,-,TRBV7-2,CASSYLDRAGYEQYF,TGTGCCAGCAGCTACCTGGACAGAGCTGGCTACGAGCAGTACTTC
-,TRBJ2-3,-,TRBV6-1,CASSGTPQTTDTQYF,TGTGCCAGCAGTGGAACTCCTCAGACCACAGATACGCAGTATTTT
-,TRBJ2-7,TRBD1,TRBV29-1,CSVEDGQGATYEQYF,TGCAGCGTTGAGGACGGACAGGGGGCCACCTACGAGCAGTACTTC
-,TRBJ2-1,-,TRBV7-9,CASSNRGGARTPSNEQFF,TGTGCCAGCAGCAATAGAGGGGGAGCTAGGACGCCGAGCAATGAGCAGTTCTTC
-,TRBJ1-1,-,TRBV15,CATSLSRGRTALSNTEAFF,TGTGCCACCAGCCTTTCCCGGGGACGGACAGCTTTATCAAACACTGAAGCTTTCTTT
-,TRBJ2-1,-,TRBV20-1,CSARDYRELYNEQFF,TGCAGTGCTAGAGATTACAGGGAATTATACAATGAGCAGTTCTTC
once,TRBJ2-7,TRBD1,TRBV29-1,CSAVGTGGYYEQYF,TGCAGCGCCGTCGGGACAGGGGGCTACTACGAGCAGTACTTC
-,TRBJ2-6,-,TRBV7-9,CASSLDGAAGSGANVLTF,TGTGCCAGCAGCTTAGATGGGGCGGCAGGCTCTGGGGCCAACGTCCTGACTTTC
few,TRBJ2-3,TRBD1,TRBV27,CASSPDRGRPDTQYF,TGTGCCAGCAGCCCGGACAGGGGGCGCCCAGATACGCAGTATTTT
-,TRBJ1-2,TRBD1,TRBV20-1,CSGRGGQVYGYTF,TGCAGTGGGAGAGGGGGACAGGTTTATGGCTACACCTTC
-,TRBJ2-1,-,TRBV24-1,CATSDLNREQFF,TGTGCCACCAGTGATTTGAACCGGGAGCAGTTCTTC
few,TRBJ2-1,-,TRBV11-3,CASSRTTAEQFF,TGTGCCAGCAGCCGGACTACTGCTGAGCAGTTCTTC
-,TRBJ2-2,-,TRBV6-2/TRBV6-3,CASSYHVWSLTGELFF,TGTGCCAGCAGTTACCACGTTTGGAGTTTGACCGGGGAGCTGTTTTTT
-,TRBJ1-1,TRBD1,TRBV20-1,CGGQGDTEAFF,TGCGGGGGGCAGGGGGATACTGAAGCTTTCTTT
-,TRBJ2-5,TRBD1,TRBV24-1,CATRGTEQETQYF,TGTGCCACCAGGGGGACAGAACAAGAGACCCAGTACTTC
-,TRBJ2-7,TRBD1,TRBV7-6,CASSLALKGTGLYEQYF,TGTGCCAGCAGCTTAGCGTTGAAAGGGACAGGGCTCTACGAGCAGTACTTC
-,TRBJ2-3,-,TRBV4-2,CASSQDGSTDTQYF,TGTGCCAGCAGCCAAGATGGTAGCACAGATACGCAGTATTTT
many,TRBJ2-5,TRBD2,TRBV6-5,CASSYGGGETQYF,TGTGCCAGCAGTTACGGCGGGGGGGAGACCCAGTACTTC
-,TRBJ2-1,-,TRBV27,CASSFWQGNEQFF,TGTGCCAGCAGTTTCTGGCAGGGCAATGAGCAGTTCTTC
-,TRBJ2-1,TRBD2,TRBV2,CASSEDGAGVVNEQFF,TGTGCCAGCAGTGAAGATGGAGCGGGGGTCGTCAATGAGCAGTTCTTC
-,TRBJ2-7,TRBD2,TRBV7-4,CATFPLAGTYEQYF,TGTGCCACCTTCCCACTAGCGGGGACCTACGAGCAGTACTTC
-,TRBJ2-3,-,TRBV20-1,CSARDLLANTQYF,TGCAGTGCTAGAGATCTCCTTGCAAATACGCAGTATTTT
-,TRBJ1-1,TRBD1,TRBV12-3/TRBV12-4,CASSYLRGLGEAFF,TGTGCCAGCAGTTATCTCAGGGGGCTTGGTGAAGCTTTCTTT
-,TRBJ2-5,-,TRBV5-5,CASSLEGQGETQYF,TGTGCCAGCAGCTTGGAGGGCCAGGGAGAGACCCAGTACTTC
-,TRBJ1-2,TRBD1,TRBV7-3,CASSHTGGNGYTF,TGTGCCAGCAGCCACACAGGGGGCAATGGCTACACCTTC
once,TRBJ2-7,TRBD2,TRBV20-1,CSAYSGRAYEQYF,TGCAGTGCCTATAGCGGGAGGGCCTACGAGCAGTACTTC
-,TRBJ2-3,-,TRBV5-1,CASSLELDTQYF,TGCGCCAGCAGCTTGGAGCTAGATACGCAGTATTTT
once,TRBJ1-2,-,TRBV5-1,CASSLELGPYGYTF,TGCGCCAGTAGCTTGGAGCTGGGCCCCTATGGCTACACCTTC
few,TRBJ2-3,-,TRBV29-1,CSVEEGGGGTDTQYF,TGCAGCGTTGAAGAAGGAGGGGGCGGCACAGATACGCAGTATTTT
-,TRBJ1-1,TRBD1,TRBV6-5,CASRRRTGIMNTEAFF,TGTGCCAGCAGACGCCGGACAGGGATCATGAACACTGAAGCTTTCTTT